This TCR beta chain appears in the sequencing data of a study of T-cell memory formation after mild COVID-19. Study-wide results and caveats: Pre-infection memory harbored some responding clones, suggesting cross-reactive memory joined.

In this sample, this clonotype turned up many times. Its antigen is currently unknown. CDR3 length equals 16 residues. Germline loops: CDR1 SGHVS, CDR2 FQNEAQ. With 3 bases clipped from V and 5 bases from J, the junction kept 9 bases outside the gene matches. TCRdb processed the 5' RACE reads anew with MiXCR; each CDR3 protein has one entry. In the table there are 500,000 to 600,000 distinct CDR3 sequences, approximately 19% of which are singletons. The rearrangement joins TRBV7-8 to TRBJ2-5; 10 positions match TRBD2. This clonotype was obtained from an adult woman who had mild COVID-19 (a few samples of this study predate the infection). Cell type and time point are not known. The specimen sequenced was PBMCs or a T cell subset sorted from them (not recorded which). CDR3 residues: CASSFQPSGSGETQYF. The CDR3 DNA reads TGTGCCAGCAGCTTCCAACCTAGCGGGAGTGGTGAGACCCAGTACTTC. Full variable domain (rest looked up from reference TRBV7-8 and TRBJ2-5): GAGVSQSPRYKVAKRGQDVALRCDPISGHVSLFWYQQALGQGPEFLTYFQNEAQLDKSGLPSDRFFAERPEGSVSTLKIQRTQQEDSAVYLCASSFQPSGSGETQYFGPGTRLLVL.